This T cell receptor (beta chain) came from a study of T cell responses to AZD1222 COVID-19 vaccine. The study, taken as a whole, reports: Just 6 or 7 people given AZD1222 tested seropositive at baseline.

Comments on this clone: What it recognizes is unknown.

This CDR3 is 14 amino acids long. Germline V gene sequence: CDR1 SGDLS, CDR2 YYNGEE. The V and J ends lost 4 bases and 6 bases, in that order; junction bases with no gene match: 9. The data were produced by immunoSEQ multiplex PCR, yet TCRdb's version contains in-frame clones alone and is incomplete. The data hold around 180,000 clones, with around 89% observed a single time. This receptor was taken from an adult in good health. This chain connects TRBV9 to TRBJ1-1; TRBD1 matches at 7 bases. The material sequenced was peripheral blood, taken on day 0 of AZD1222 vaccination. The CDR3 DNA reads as TGTGCCAGCAGCCGCAACTCTGGACAGGCTGAAGCTTTCTTT. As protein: CASSRNSGQAEAFF.